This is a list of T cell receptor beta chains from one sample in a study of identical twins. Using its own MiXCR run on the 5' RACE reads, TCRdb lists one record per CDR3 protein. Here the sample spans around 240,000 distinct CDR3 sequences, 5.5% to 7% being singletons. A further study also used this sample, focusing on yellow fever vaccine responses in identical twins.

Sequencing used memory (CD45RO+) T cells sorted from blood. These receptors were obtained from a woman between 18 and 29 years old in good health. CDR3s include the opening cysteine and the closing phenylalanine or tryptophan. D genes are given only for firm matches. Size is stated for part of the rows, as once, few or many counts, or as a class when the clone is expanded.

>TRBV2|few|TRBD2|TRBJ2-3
TGTGCCAGCAGGGGGGACCCTAGCGGGACGCGCACAGATACGCAGTATTTT
CASRGDPSGTRTDTQYF
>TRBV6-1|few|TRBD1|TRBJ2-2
TGTGCCAGCAGTGAGTGGGACAGGGGACCCGGGGAGCTGTTTTTT
CASSEWDRGPGELFF
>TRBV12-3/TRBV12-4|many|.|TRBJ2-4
TGTGCCAGTACCGGCAGGGCCCTAGCCAAAAACATTCAGTACTTC
CASTGRALAKNIQYF
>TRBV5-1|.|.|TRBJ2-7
TGCGCCAGCAGCTTGGGGCCGGGGGCCTACGAGCAGTACTTC
CASSLGPGAYEQYF
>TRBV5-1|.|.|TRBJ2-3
TGCGCCAGCAGCTTGGAATTTGGGAGAGGGGGCACAGATACGCAGTATTTT
CASSLEFGRGGTDTQYF
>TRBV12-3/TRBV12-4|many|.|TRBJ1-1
TGTGCCAGCAGTTTCAATTTGAACACTGAAGCTTTCTTT
CASSFNLNTEAFF
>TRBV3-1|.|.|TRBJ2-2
TGTGCCAGCAGCCAAGATGTGGGGTCGAACACCGGGGAGCTGTTTTTT
CASSQDVGSNTGELFF
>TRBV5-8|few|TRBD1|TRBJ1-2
TGTGCCAGCAGCGCGACAGGGTTTCTCAGGAGTTACACCTTC
CASSATGFLRSYTF
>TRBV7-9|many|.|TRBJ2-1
TGTGCCAGCAGGGAAAGAGGTTCCTACAATGAGCAGTTCTTC
CASRERGSYNEQFF
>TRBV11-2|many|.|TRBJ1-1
TGTGCCAGCAGCCGCGGCCTGGGGCCCAACACTGAAGCTTTCTTT
CASSRGLGPNTEAFF
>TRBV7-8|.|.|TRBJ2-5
TGTGCCGGCACGGGAGCAAACCAAGAGACCCAGTACTTC
CAGTGANQETQYF
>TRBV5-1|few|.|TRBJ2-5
TGCGCCAGCAGCGCCTTGGAGACCCAGTACTTC
CASSALETQYF
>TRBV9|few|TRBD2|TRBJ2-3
TGTGCCAGCAGCGATGAGGGGAGGGGCACAGATACGCAGTATTTT
CASSDEGRGTDTQYF
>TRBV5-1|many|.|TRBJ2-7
TGCGCCAGCAGCTTGGAGGGGTTCGAGCAGTACTTC
CASSLEGFEQYF
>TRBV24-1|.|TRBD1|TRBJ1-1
TGTGCCACCAGGACCGGGACAGGACCGAACACTGAAGCTTTCTTT
CATRTGTGPNTEAFF
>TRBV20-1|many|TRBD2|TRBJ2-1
TGCAGTGCTAGAGATTTGGGGGAGGGCGACTACAATGAGCAGTTCTTC
CSARDLGEGDYNEQFF
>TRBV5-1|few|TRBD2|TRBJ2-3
TGCGCCAGCAGCGGACTAGCGGGAGGTGGCACAGATACGCAGTATTTT
CASSGLAGGGTDTQYF
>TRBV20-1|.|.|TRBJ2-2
TGCAGTGCTAGACCCGCGCTCGCGGCGAACACCGGGGAGCTGTTTTTT
CSARPALAANTGELFF
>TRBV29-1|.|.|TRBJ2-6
TGCAGCGTTGAAGGGCAGGGCTCTGGGGCCAACGTCCTGACTTTC
CSVEGQGSGANVLTF
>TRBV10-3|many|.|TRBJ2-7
TGTGCCATCTCTTCAGGGGAAAGCTCCTACGAGCAGTACTTC
CAISSGESSYEQYF
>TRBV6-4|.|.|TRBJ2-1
TGTGCCAGCAGTGGAGGCGTTAGTGGGCGGGAGCAGTTCTTC
CASSGGVSGREQFF
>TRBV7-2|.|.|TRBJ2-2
TGTGCCAGCAGCTTACCAGCCGTCGGGGAGCTGTTTTTT
CASSLPAVGELFF
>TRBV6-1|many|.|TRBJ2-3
TGTGCCAGCAGGGGAAGCTCTAGCACAGATACGCAGTATTTT
CASRGSSSTDTQYF
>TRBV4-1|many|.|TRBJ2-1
TGCGCCAGCAGCCAAGGGTCTAGGGGGTCCTACAATGAGCAGTTCTTC
CASSQGSRGSYNEQFF
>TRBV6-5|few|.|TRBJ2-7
TGTGCCAGCAGTTCCGGGGACGGCCGAACTTACGAGCAGTACTTC
CASSSGDGRTYEQYF
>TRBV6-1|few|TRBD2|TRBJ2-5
TGTGCCAGCAGGGGACTAGCGGGAGGAGGGGGACCCCAAGAGACCCAGTACTTC
CASRGLAGGGGPQETQYF
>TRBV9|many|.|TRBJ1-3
TGTGCCAGCAGCGTCGGGGGCCTCTCTGGAAACACCATATATTTT
CASSVGGLSGNTIYF
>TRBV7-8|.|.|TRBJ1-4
TGTGCCAGCAGCTTCCAGGGGCAGGATGAAAAACTGTTTTTT
CASSFQGQDEKLFF
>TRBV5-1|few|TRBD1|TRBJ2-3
TGCGCCAGCAGCCGCACGGGACAGACCAGCGATACGCAGTATTTT
CASSRTGQTSDTQYF
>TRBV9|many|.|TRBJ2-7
TGTGCCAGCAGCGTGGGTCGGGTCGGCGAGCAGTACTTC
CASSVGRVGEQYF
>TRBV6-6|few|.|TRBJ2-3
TGTGCCAGCACCGGAGGACCCACAGATACGCAGTATTTT
CASTGGPTDTQYF
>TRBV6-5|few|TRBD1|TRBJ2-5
TGTGCCAGCAGTTACCGGACAGGAGGATGGGAGACCCAGTACTTC
CASSYRTGGWETQYF
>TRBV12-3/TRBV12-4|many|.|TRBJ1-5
TGTGCCAGCAGTTTTTACGGGCAGCCCCAGCATTTT
CASSFYGQPQHF
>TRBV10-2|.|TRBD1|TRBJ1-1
TGCGCCAGCAGCAGGGGGCTAAGAGAAGCTTTCTTT
CASSRGLREAFF
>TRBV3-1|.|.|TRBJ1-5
TGTGCCAGCAGCCAAGCCGGGAAACCCCAGCATTTT
CASSQAGKPQHF
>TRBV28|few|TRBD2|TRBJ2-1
TGTGCCAGCAGTTTTGAGGGGACTAGCGCTTACAATGAGCAGTTCTTC
CASSFEGTSAYNEQFF
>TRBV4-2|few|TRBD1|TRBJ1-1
TGTGCCAGCAGCCCTGGAGACAGGGCTGAAGCTTTCTTT
CASSPGDRAEAFF
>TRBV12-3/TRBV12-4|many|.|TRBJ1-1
TGTGCCAGCAGAAGAGGGACCACTGAAGCTTTCTTT
CASRRGTTEAFF